The 31 T cell receptor beta chains below come from one sample, sequenced in a study of beta chain features in type 1 diabetes. Study findings and constraints: All four CD4+ subsets from Type 1 diabetes patients carried moderately but significantly shorter TCRB CDR3s.

Their cognate antigens are unknown. Isolated RNA was reverse transcribed in full, so expressed TCRB transcripts were sequenced. The assay was immunoSEQ multiplex PCR, and TCRdb's table has in-frame clones only and misses some. The sample includes 640,000 or so clones, roughly 12% of them seen just once. The specimen was naive CD4+ T cells from blood. All receptors come from a man aged 18-30 years with type 1 diabetes.

For this clone: The junction shows a germline mismatch at one end, possibly a read error. V usage is TRBV7-7 and J usage is TRBJ2-5; D perhaps matches TRBD1 (6 bases). The CDR3 covers 16 residues. In germline, CDR1 is SSHAT, CDR2 FNYEAQ (reference sequence). Written as DNA, the CDR3 is TGTGCTAGCAGCTTAGTCGCAGGGGTCTCCCAAGAGACCCAGTACTTC. It codes for CASSLVAGVSQETQYF. The entire variable domain, with the rest obtained from reference TRBV7-7 and TRBJ2-5, is as follows: GAGVSQSPRYKVTKRGQDVTLRCDPISSHATLYWYQQALGQGPEFLTYFNYEAQPDKSGLPSDRFSAERPEGSISTLTIQRTEQRDSAMYRCASSLVAGVSQETQYFGPGTRLLVL.

The rearrangement uses TRBV2 and TRBJ2-5; perhaps TRBD2 as D (5 bases). Germline CDR1 SNHLY, CDR2 FYNNEI. V lost 7 bases to trimming and J lost 5 bases, with 17 bases between them. The CDR3 spans 14 residues. CDR3 region: CASKGGQWVETQYF. CDR3 bases: TGTGCCAGCAAAGGAGGCCAATGGGTCGAGACCCAGTACTTC.

The chain links TRBV19 to TRBJ2-7; possible D gene TRBD1, 6 bases. The CDR3 sequence is 14 residues long. Germline V CDR1 and CDR2: LNHDA, SQIVND (reference sequence). The V end was cut by 5 bases, the J end by 3 bases, with 14 bases between. For the CDR3, the DNA is TGTGCCAGTAGTCCGCGGACAGAGCGCTACGAGCAGTACTTC. Translation gives CASSPRTERYEQYF.

The V gene is TRBV9, the J gene TRBJ1-5; no clear D. Germline CDR1 SGDLS, CDR2 YYNGEE. This CDR3 spans 15 amino acids. V was pared by 0 bases and J by 3 bases, with 10 bases between. DNA of the CDR3: TGTGCCAGCAGCGTAGATGTGGGCCTCAATCAGCCCCAGCATTTT. It translates to CASSVDVGLNQPQHF. Full variable domain (outside the CDR3, taken from reference TRBV9 and TRBJ1-5): DSGVTQTPKHLITATGQRVTLRCSPRSGDLSVYWYQQSLDQGLQFLIQYYNGEERAKGNILERFSAQQFPDLHSELNLSSLELGDSALYFCASSVDVGLNQPQHFGDGTRLSIL.

The V gene is TRBV25-1, the J gene TRBJ1-2, with D unclear. Germline loops: CDR1 MGHDK, CDR2 SYGVNS. CDR3 length: 12 amino acids. The V end lost 5 bases, the J end lost 5 bases, and 9 bases lay between the germline ends. CDR3 residues: CASSRSGYGYTF. The CDR3 region has the DNA TGTGCCAGCAGTCGGTCAGGTTATGGCTACACCTTC.

The chain combines TRBV27 with TRBJ2-6; D remains ambiguous. The germline V gene encodes CDR1 MNHEY and CDR2 SMNVEV (reference sequence). V gave up 8 bases and J gave up 0 bases, with 11 bases separating them. CDR3 length: 15 amino acids. The DNA of the CDR3 is TGTGCCAGCGGCAGGATCCACTCTGGGGCCAACGTCCTGACTTTC. Protein: CASGRIHSGANVLTF.

In its sample, this clone was seen a few times. The genes are TRBV6-1 and TRBJ2-6; D is ambiguous. The CDR3 has 14 amino acids. The V gene's germline CDR1 is MNHNS and CDR2 SASEGT. V dropped 2 bases and J dropped 4 bases, with 6 bases sitting between them. CDR3 nucleotide sequence: TGTGCCAGCAGTGAACAGGCCGGGGCCAACGTCCTGACTTTC. Translating it yields CASSEQAGANVLTF.

The chain employs TRBV5-1 and TRBJ1-2; D perhaps matches TRBD1 (5 bases). Germline V gene data show CDR1 as SGHRS and CDR2 as YFSETQ. The CDR3 consists of 13 residues. With 1 base removed from V and 5 bases from J, the gap between germline ends came to 9 bases. The CDR3 region is CASSLSGEYGYTF. CDR3 DNA: TGCGCCAGCAGCTTGTCGGGGGAGTATGGCTACACCTTC. Full variable domain (rest looked up from reference TRBV5-1 and TRBJ1-2): KAGVTQTPRYLIKTRGQQVTLSCSPISGHRSVSWYQQTPGQGLQFLFEYFSETQRNKGNFPGRFSGRQFSNSRSEMNVSTLELGDSALYLCASSLSGEYGYTFGSGTRLTVV.

The chain links TRBV14 to TRBJ2-1, with D possibly being TRBD1 (5 bases). Trimming took 3 bases from V and 5 from J, leaving 8 bases between them. This CDR3 is 13 amino acids long. Germline V gene sequence: CDR1 SGHDN, CDR2 FVKESK. Here the CDR3 DNA reads TGTGCCAGCAGCCAGAGCAGGGACAATGAGCAGTTCTTC. This gives the protein CASSQSRDNEQFF.

The rearrangement uses TRBV30 and TRBJ2-5; 12 nucleotides agree with TRBD2. Germline CDR1 is GTSNPN and CDR2 is SVGIG (reference sequence). The CDR3 loop spans 15 amino acids. The trim removed 4 bases at V and 11 bases at J, leaving 14 bases unmatched. The CDR3, as DNA: TGTGCCTGGAAAAGCGGACTAGCGGGGCCGGGGGAGCAGTACTTC. Its translation: CAWKSGLAGPGEQYF.

The gene calls are TRBV5-1 and TRBJ2-3, with D unclear. Germline V gene lookup returns CDR1 SGHRS and CDR2 YFSETQ. The ends were cut back, 1 base at V and 1 base at J, with 4 bases in the middle. The CDR3 consists of 13 residues. The CDR3 bases are TGCGCCAGCAGCTTGCGGCGCACAGATACGCAGTATTTT. This codes for CASSLRRTDTQYF.

This clone was counted only a few times. This chain links TRBV27 with TRBJ1-1; D unresolved. Per germline, CDR1 MNHEY and CDR2 SMNVEV (reference sequence). Trimming removed 1 base at V and 7 bases at J, with 16 bases between. The CDR3 consists of 15 residues. The CDR3 coding sequence is TGTGCCAGCAGTTTATTCTTCCCGAGTGCCCTTGAAGCTTTCTTT. Its translation is CASSLFFPSALEAFF.

The chain uses TRBV6-1 and TRBJ2-4; TRBD2 aligns across 12 bases. Germline lookup yields CDR1 MNHNS and CDR2 SASEGT. The CDR3 sequence is 12 residues long. Trimming took 6 bases from V and 13 from J; bases not matched to a gene: 4. CDR3 nucleotide sequence: TGTGCCAGCAGGGGGACTAGCGGGCAGCAGTACTTC. Protein sequence: CASRGTSGQQYF.

This clone has a handful of counts. The chain recombines TRBV15 with TRBJ2-5, with TRBD1 as a possible D gene (8 bases). The CDR3 totals 14 residues. Trimming cost V 3 bases and J 5 bases, with 13 bases left between them. CDR1 is LNHNV, CDR2 YYDKDF, per germline (reference sequence). CDR3 sequence: CATSSGQGGETQYF. Here the CDR3 DNA reads TGTGCCACCAGCAGCGGACAGGGAGGGGAGACCCAGTACTTC.

This clone turned up a few times. This sample includes further DNA sequences coding for the same CDR3. This chain joins TRBV5-1 and TRBJ2-3; the match to TRBD1 covers 9 bases. CDR3 length: 13 amino acids. Germline values: CDR1 SGHRS, CDR2 YFSETQ. V shed 5 bases, J shed 2 bases, and the junction held 0 bases outside the gene matches. This chain's CDR3 is CASRQGATDTQYF. The CDR3 coding sequence is TGCGCCAGCAGACAGGGGGCCACAGATACGCAGTATTTT.

This clone was seen a handful of times. This rearrangement joins TRBV9 to TRBJ2-3, with 9 bases fitting TRBD2. Trimming removed 2 bases from V and 0 bases from J; junction bases left unmatched: 1. The CDR3 extends over 15 amino acids. Germline CDR1 is SGDLS and CDR2 is YYNGEE. The CDR3 region has the DNA TGTGCCAGCAGCGTTGGGACTAGCAGCACAGATACGCAGTATTTT. It yields the protein CASSVGTSSTDTQYF.

This clone was seen a handful of times. The chain is built from TRBV29-1 and TRBJ1-2; no definite D call. Germline V gene sequence: CDR1 SQVTM, CDR2 ANQGSEA. The CDR3 totals 15 residues. V was shortened by 6 bases and J by 3 bases, with 20 bases between the two germline ends. The CDR3 DNA reads as TGCAGCGTCGTCACCCCTCCAGCAGAAGACTATGGCTACACCTTC. Protein sequence: CSVVTPPAEDYGYTF.

The rearrangement links TRBV7-2 to TRBJ2-5; 9 bases fit TRBD2. Germline V gene data show CDR1 as SGHTA and CDR2 as FQGNSA. The ends lost 3 bases at V and 4 bases at J; junction bases unmatched: 6. This CDR3 comprises 15 residues. The CDR3 region has the DNA TGTGCCAGCAGCTTCCAGCGGGGGGTGGGAGAGACCCAGTACTTC. This translates into CASSFQRGVGETQYF.

This clone was counted between two and nine times. The gene calls are TRBV5-1 and TRBJ1-1, with D unresolved. Germline lookup yields CDR1 SGHRS and CDR2 YFSETQ. The V gene lost 4 bases and the J gene lost 1 base, with 8 bases spanning the gap. This CDR3 is built from 13 residues. The CDR3 reads CASSPPSNTEAFF. The CDR3 DNA reads TGCGCCAGCAGCCCCCCGTCGAACACTGAAGCTTTCTTT.

The chain joins TRBV10-3 to TRBJ1-1; D is ambiguous. Germline lookup yields CDR1 ENHRY and CDR2 SYGVKD. Trimming shortened V by 0 bases and J by 7 bases, and 12 bases separated the two germline ends. There are 14 residues in the CDR3. The DNA for the CDR3 is TGTGCCATCAGTGAGTCGGCTTCGGTAGGTGAAGCTTTCTTT. Translated: CAISESASVGEAFF.

This clone was counted between two and nine times. This chain uses TRBV25-1 with TRBJ1-2, with TRBD1 matching over 7 bases. The CDR3 length is 15 residues. Per germline, CDR1 MGHDK and CDR2 SYGVNS. V lost 0 bases, J lost 5 bases, and 6 bases stayed unmatched. The CDR3 loop is CASSEYGGQMYGYTF. CDR3 bases: TGTGCCAGCAGTGAATATGGGGGACAGATGTATGGCTACACCTTC.

The chain has TRBV6-1 and TRBJ1-5, with D tentatively TRBD1 (5 bases). The CDR3 runs 12 residues. From germline, CDR1 is MNHNS and CDR2 SASEGT. V lost 6 bases and J 6 bases, leaving 9 bases between the germline ends. CDR3 sequence: CASRGEGQPQHF. The CDR3, as DNA: TGTGCCAGCAGGGGGGAGGGTCAGCCCCAGCATTTT.

V is TRBV29-1 and J is TRBJ1-1, with 7 bases lining up with TRBD1. The CDR3 has 14 amino acids. Germline CDR1 is SQVTM and CDR2 is ANQGSEA. Losses at the gene ends were 6 bases for V and 1 base for J; bases not matched to a gene: 8. In nucleotides, the CDR3 is TGCAGCGTGCCACAGGGGATCCAGAACACTGAAGCTTTCTTT. Protein: CSVPQGIQNTEAFF.

Comments on this clone: Additional DNA sequences in this sample encode the identical CDR3. V usage is TRBV29-1 and J usage is TRBJ1-5, with TRBD1 as a possible D gene (6 bases). Deletions cut 4 bases from V and 0 bases from J, with 10 bases between. The germline CDR1 and CDR2 sequences are SQVTM and ANQGSEA. The CDR3 is 14 residues long. The CDR3 DNA is TGCAGCGTTGGAGGACAGAATAGCAATCAGCCCCAGCATTTT. This gives the protein CSVGGQNSNQPQHF. Full variable domain (rest looked up from reference TRBV29-1 and TRBJ1-5): SAVISQKPSRDICQRGTSLTIQCQVDSQVTMMFWYRQQPGQSLTLIATANQGSEATYESGFVIDKFPISRPNLTFSTLTVSNMSPEDSSIYLCSVGGQNSNQPQHFGDGTRLSIL.

This clone was recorded a few times. The V gene is TRBV30, the J gene TRBJ2-7; the D is unclear. V was cut by 0 bases and J by 2 bases, with 5 bases left in between. The CDR3 contains 12 residues. The germline V gene encodes CDR1 GTSNPN and CDR2 SVGIG (reference sequence). The CDR3 DNA follows: TGTGCCTGGAGTGTAGAGCCCTACGAGCAGTACTTC. Residues: CAWSVEPYEQYF.

This clone has a handful of counts. The chain joins TRBV27 to TRBJ2-5; 8 bases agree with TRBD1. Looked up from germline, CDR1 is MNHEY and CDR2 is SMNVEV (reference sequence). V was clipped by 6 bases and J by 2 bases; unmatched bases: 8. This CDR3 region has 15 residues. For the CDR3, the DNA is TGTGCCAGCAGACGACAGACAGGGGCACAAGAGACCCAGTACTTC. Its translation: CASRRQTGAQETQYF.

This clone showed up just a few times. V gene TRBV30 combines with J gene TRBJ1-2, with D unclear. CDR1 is GTSNPN, CDR2 SVGIG, per germline (reference sequence). The V end lost 2 bases, the J end lost 7 bases, and 11 bases lay between the germline ends. This CDR3 contains 12 residues. The CDR3 is CAWSSERGGYTF. The CDR3 DNA sequence: TGTGCCTGGAGTTCAGAACGCGGTGGCTACACCTTC.

CDR3: CASSPGLAIEAFF. The CDR3 DNA follows: TGTGCCAGCAGCCCAGGGTTGGCGATTGAAGCTTTCTTT. The rearrangement uses TRBV7-9 and TRBJ1-1; D possibly corresponds to TRBD1 (5 bases). This CDR3 contains 13 residues. The germline gives CDR1 SEHNR, CDR2 FQNEAQ (reference sequence). V gave up 5 bases and J gave up 7 bases, with 14 bases separating them.

The chain is built from TRBV30 and TRBJ1-6, with 8 positions matching TRBD1. The CDR3 is 14 amino acids. Germline-derived CDR1 and CDR2 are GTSNPN and SVGIG (reference sequence). The trim removed 4 bases at V and 7 bases at J, leaving 6 bases unmatched. CDR3 DNA: TGTGCCTGGATTATACAGGGGGACAATTCACCCCTCCACTTT. Translated, it gives CAWIIQGDNSPLHF.

The J gene is TRBJ1-6, the V gene TRBV5-1, with 8 bases aligning to TRBD1. The germline V gene encodes CDR1 SGHRS and CDR2 YFSETQ. The CDR3 has 16 amino acids. Losses at the gene ends were 4 bases for V and 3 bases for J; bases not matched to a gene: 6. The CDR3 DNA is TGCGCCAGCAGCACACTTGGGACAGGCTATAATTCACCCCTCCACTTT. Translating it yields CASSTLGTGYNSPLHF.

There are a few counts of this clone. V is TRBV11-2 and J is TRBJ2-7; 8 bases map to TRBD1. The CDR3 totals 14 residues. Germline V CDR1 and CDR2: SGHAT, FQNNGV. Losses at the gene ends were 4 bases for V and 5 bases for J; bases not matched to a gene: 7. The CDR3 spells CASSSQGVSDEQYF. CDR3 in DNA: TGTGCCAGCAGCTCACAGGGGGTGAGCGACGAGCAGTACTTC.